One and the same sample provided the 5 T cell receptor beta chains below, sequenced in a study of blood T cell repertoires in COVID-19. Sequenced by immunoSEQ multiplex PCR; TCRdb stores in-frame clones only, minus some. In the table there are 110,000 or so clones, about 88% of which are singletons. Sequences were obtained from peripheral blood. These receptors came from a human donor in a cohort sampled during active COVID-19.

This clone was counted only a few times. The rearrangement links TRBV6-1 to TRBJ1-3; D may be TRBD1 (5 bases). This CDR3 is 18 amino acids long. The V and J ends lost 2 bases and 0 bases respectively, with 17 bases between them. CDR1 and CDR2 (germline): MNHNS, SASEGT. Here the CDR3 reads CASSEYPQFRVSGNTIYF. The CDR3 nucleotides read TGTGCCAGCAGTGAATACCCCCAATTCAGGGTCTCTGGAAACACCATATATTTT.

This clone was seen once. V usage is TRBV7-9 and J usage is TRBJ1-2; TRBD1 matches 7 bases. V was pared by 3 bases and J by 4 bases, with 2 bases of the junction left unmatched. Germline assignment: CDR1 SEHNR and CDR2 FQNEAQ (reference sequence). This CDR3 has 13 amino acids. The chain's CDR3 is CASSLTGTYGYTF. CDR3 nucleotides: TGTGCCAGCAGCTTGACAGGGACCTATGGCTACACCTTC. Based on the CDR3 plus reference TRBV7-9 and TRBJ1-2, the full variable domain is DTGVSQNPRHKITKRGQNVTFRCDPISEHNRLYWYRQTLGQGPEFLTYFQNEAQLEKSRLLSDRFSAERPKGSFSTLEIQRTEQGDSAMYLCASSLTGTYGYTFGSGTRLTVV.

V and J are TRBV7-6 and TRBJ2-7, with 9 bases matching TRBD2. In germline, CDR1 is SGHVS, CDR2 FNYEAQ. This CDR3 is 15 amino acids long. Trimming removed 5 bases from V and 6 bases from J; junction bases left unmatched: 11. The CDR3 DNA is TGTGCCAGCAGCCCCCTTAGCGGGAGCGGGGGCGAGCAGTACTTC. This encodes CASSPLSGSGGEQYF.

This chain joins TRBV19 and TRBJ2-7, with D possibly matching TRBD2 (7 bases). The CDR3 covers 14 residues. V dropped 6 bases and J dropped 3 bases, with 15 bases sitting between them. Germline loops: CDR1 LNHDA, CDR2 SQIVND (reference sequence). In DNA, the CDR3 is TGTGCCAGTAGATCCGCGGGGGCTAGCTACGAGCAGTACTTC. Translated: CASRSAGASYEQYF.

This chain joins TRBV5-1 and TRBJ2-5; 8 bases are a match to TRBD1. Germline CDR1 reads SGHRS; CDR2 reads YFSETQ. This CDR3 is built from 15 residues. V dropped 0 bases and J dropped 5; count of bases not matched to a gene: 6. The CDR3 protein is CASSLAWTGTETQYF. CDR3 nucleotide sequence: TGCGCCAGCAGCTTGGCTTGGACAGGGACGGAGACCCAGTACTTC. The full variable domain, completed using reference TRBV5-1 and TRBJ2-5, is KAGVTQTPRYLIKTRGQQVTLSCSPISGHRSVSWYQQTPGQGLQFLFEYFSETQRNKGNFPGRFSGRQFSNSRSEMNVSTLELGDSALYLCASSLAWTGTETQYFGPGTRLLVL.